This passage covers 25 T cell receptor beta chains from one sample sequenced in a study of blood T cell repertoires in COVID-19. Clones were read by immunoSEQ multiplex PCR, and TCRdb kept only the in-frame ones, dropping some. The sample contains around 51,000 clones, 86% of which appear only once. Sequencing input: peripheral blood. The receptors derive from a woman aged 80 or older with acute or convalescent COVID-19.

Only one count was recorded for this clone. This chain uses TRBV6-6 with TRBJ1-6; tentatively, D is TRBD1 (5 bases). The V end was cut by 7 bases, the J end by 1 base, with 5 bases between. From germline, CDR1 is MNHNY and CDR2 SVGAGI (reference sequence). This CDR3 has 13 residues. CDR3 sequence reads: CASTGSYNSPLHF. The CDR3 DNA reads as TGTGCCAGCACAGGGTCCTATAATTCACCCCTCCACTTT.

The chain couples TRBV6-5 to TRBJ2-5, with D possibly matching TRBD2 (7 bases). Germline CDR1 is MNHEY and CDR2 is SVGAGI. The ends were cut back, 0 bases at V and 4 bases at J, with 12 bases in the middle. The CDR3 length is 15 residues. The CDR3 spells CASSYSGGGRETQYF. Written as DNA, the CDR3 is TGTGCCAGCAGTTACTCGGGGGGGGGCCGAGAGACCCAGTACTTC.

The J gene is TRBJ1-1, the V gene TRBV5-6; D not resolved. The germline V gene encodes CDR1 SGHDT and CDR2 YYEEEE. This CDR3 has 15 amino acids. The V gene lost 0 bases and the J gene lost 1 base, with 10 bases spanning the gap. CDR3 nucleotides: TGTGCCAGCAGCTTGGAAAAGCGTCAGAACACTGAAGCTTTCTTT. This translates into CASSLEKRQNTEAFF.

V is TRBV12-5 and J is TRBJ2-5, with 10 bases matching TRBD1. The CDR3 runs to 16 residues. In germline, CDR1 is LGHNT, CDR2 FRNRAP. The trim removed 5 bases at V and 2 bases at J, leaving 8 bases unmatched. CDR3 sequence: CASGQGQGLGQETQYF. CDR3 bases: TGTGCTAGTGGTCAGGGACAGGGGTTAGGGCAAGAGACCCAGTACTTC.

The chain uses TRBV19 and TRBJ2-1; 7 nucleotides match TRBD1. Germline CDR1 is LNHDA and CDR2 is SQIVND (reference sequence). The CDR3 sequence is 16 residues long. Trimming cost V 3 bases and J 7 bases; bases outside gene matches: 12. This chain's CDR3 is CASSMGAGLQGNEQFF. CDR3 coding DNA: TGTGCCAGTAGTATGGGGGCGGGTTTACAGGGGAATGAGCAGTTCTTC.

CDR3 nucleotide sequence: TGCAGCGTCCAGGGACAACCGAACACTGAAGCTTTCTTT. Protein: CSVQGQPNTEAFF. The rearrangement joins TRBV29-1 to TRBJ1-1, with D possibly matching TRBD1 (6 bases). CDR1 and CDR2 from the germline V gene are SQVTM and ANQGSEA. This CDR3 comprises 13 residues. V lost 6 bases and J 1 base, leaving 12 bases between the germline ends.

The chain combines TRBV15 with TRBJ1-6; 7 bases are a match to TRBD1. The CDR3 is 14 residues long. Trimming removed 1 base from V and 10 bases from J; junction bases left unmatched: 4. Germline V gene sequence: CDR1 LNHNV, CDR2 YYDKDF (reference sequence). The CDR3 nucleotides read TGTGCCACCAGCAGAGGACAGGGTGGATCACCCCTCCACTTT. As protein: CATSRGQGGSPLHF.

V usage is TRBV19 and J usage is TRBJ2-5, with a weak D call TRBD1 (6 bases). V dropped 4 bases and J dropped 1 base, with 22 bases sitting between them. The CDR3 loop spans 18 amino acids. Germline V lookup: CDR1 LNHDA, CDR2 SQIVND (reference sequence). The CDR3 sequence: CASSTPRGGLFGQETQYF. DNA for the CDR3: TGTGCCAGTAGTACCCCTCGAGGGGGTCTTTTCGGCCAAGAGACCCAGTACTTC.

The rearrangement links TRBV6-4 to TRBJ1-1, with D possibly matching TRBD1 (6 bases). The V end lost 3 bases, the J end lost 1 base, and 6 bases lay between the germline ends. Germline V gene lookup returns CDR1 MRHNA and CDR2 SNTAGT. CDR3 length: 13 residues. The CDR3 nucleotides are TGTGCCAGCAGTGAAGGGGGGAACACTGAAGCTTTCTTT. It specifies CASSEGGNTEAFF.

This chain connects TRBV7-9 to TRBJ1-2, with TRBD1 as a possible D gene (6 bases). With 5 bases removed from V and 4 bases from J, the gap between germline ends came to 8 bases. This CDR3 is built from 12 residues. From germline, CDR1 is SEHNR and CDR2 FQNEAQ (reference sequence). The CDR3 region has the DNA TGTGCCAGCAGCATGGACAGCTATGGCTACACCTTC. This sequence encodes CASSMDSYGYTF.

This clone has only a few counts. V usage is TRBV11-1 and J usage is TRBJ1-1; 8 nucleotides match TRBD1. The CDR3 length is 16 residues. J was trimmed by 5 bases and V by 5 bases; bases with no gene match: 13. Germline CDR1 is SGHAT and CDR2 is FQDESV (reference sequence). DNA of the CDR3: TGTGCCAGCAGCCTAGGGTTCCAGGGGGCGCGGACTGAAGCTTTCTTT. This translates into CASSLGFQGARTEAFF.

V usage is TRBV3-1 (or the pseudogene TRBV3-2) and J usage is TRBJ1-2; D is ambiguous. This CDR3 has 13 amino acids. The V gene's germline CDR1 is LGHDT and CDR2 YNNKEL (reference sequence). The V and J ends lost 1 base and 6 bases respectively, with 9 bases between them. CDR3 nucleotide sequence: TGTGCCAGCAGCCAAGCCGGGGTAAATGGCTACACCTTC. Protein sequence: CASSQAGVNGYTF.

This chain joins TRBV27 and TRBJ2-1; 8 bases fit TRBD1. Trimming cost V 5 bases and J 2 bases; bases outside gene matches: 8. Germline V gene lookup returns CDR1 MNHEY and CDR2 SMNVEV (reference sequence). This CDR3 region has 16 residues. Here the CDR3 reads CASSGQGFSPYNEQFF. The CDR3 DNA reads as TGTGCCAGCAGTGGACAGGGTTTCAGTCCCTACAATGAGCAGTTCTTC.

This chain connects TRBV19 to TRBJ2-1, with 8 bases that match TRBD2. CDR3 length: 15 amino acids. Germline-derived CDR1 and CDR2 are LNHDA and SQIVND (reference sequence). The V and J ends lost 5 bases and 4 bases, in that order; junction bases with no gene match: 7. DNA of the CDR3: TGTGCCAGTAGTCCAATAGCGGGGTCATACAATGAGCAGTTCTTC. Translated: CASSPIAGSYNEQFF.

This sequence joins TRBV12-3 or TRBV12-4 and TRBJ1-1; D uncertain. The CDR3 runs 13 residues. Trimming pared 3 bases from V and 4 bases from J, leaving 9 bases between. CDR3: CASSFNSPTEAFF. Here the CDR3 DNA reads TGTGCCAGCAGTTTCAACAGTCCCACTGAAGCTTTCTTT.

The DNA of the CDR3 is TGTGCCAGCAGCTACCGGGGGGCTGGCTCCTACAATGAGCAGTTCTTC. This gives the protein CASSYRGAGSYNEQFF. V and J are TRBV11-3 and TRBJ2-1, with a tentative D call TRBD2 (7 bases). The CDR3 runs to 16 residues. The ends were cut back, 4 bases at V and 0 bases at J, with 13 bases in the middle. Germline CDR1 reads SGHNT; CDR2 reads YENEEA.

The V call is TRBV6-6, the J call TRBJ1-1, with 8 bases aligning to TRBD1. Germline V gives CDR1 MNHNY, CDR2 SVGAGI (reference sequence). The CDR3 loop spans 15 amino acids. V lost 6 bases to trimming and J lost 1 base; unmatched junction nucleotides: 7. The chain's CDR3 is CASSLRGRGNTEAFF. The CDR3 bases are TGTGCCAGCAGCCTCAGGGGGCGAGGGAACACTGAAGCTTTCTTT.

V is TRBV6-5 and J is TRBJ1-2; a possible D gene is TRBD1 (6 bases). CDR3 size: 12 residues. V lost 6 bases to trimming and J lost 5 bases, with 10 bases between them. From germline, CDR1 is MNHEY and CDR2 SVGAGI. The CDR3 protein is CASSTGQYGYTF. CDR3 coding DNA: TGTGCCAGCAGCACGGGACAATATGGCTACACCTTC.

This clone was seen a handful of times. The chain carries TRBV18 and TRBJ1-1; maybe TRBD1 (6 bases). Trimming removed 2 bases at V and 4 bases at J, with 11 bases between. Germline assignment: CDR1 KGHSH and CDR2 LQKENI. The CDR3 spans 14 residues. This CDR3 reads CASSPLGASTEAFF. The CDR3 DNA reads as TGTGCCAGCTCACCATTGGGGGCGAGCACTGAAGCTTTCTTT.

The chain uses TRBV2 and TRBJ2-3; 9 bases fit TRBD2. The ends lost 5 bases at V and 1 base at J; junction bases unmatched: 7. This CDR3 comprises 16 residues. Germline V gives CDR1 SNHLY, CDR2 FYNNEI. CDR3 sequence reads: CASSRGLADGTDTQYF. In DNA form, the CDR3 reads TGTGCCAGCAGTCGGGGACTAGCAGACGGCACAGATACGCAGTATTTT.

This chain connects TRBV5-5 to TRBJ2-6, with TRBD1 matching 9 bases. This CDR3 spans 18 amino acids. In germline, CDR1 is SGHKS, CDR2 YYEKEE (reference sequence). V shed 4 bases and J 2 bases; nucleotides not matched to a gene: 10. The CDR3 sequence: CASSNGTGNRAGANVLTF. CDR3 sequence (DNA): TGTGCCAGCAGCAACGGGACAGGGAACAGAGCTGGGGCCAACGTCCTGACTTTC.

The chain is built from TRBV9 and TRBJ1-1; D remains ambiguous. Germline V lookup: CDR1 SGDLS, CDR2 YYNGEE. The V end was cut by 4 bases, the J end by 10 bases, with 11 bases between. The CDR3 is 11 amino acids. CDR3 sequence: CASSLPEGAFF. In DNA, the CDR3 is TGTGCCAGCAGCCTTCCCGAGGGAGCTTTCTTT.

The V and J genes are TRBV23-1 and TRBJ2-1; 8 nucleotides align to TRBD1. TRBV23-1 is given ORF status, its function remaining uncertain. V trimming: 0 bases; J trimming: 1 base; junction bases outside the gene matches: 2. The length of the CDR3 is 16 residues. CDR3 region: CASSQSRDRSYNEQFF. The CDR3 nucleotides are TGCGCCAGCAGTCAATCCAGGGACAGGTCCTACAATGAGCAGTTCTTC.

CDR3 coding DNA: TGTGCCAGCAGCCAAGGACAGAATAACTATGGCTACACCTTC. It translates to CASSQGQNNYGYTF. This sequence joins TRBV3-1 (or the pseudogene TRBV3-2) and TRBJ1-2, with D possibly being TRBD1 (5 bases). The CDR3 spans 14 residues. The V and J ends lost 1 base and 1 base respectively, with 7 bases between them. CDR1 and CDR2 (germline): LGHDT, YNNKEL (reference sequence).

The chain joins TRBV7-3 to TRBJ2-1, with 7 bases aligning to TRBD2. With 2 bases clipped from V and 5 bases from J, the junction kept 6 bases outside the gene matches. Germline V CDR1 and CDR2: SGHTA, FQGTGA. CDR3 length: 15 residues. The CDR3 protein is CASSLVTGGDNEQFF. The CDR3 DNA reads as TGTGCCAGCAGCTTAGTAACGGGGGGAGACAATGAGCAGTTCTTC.